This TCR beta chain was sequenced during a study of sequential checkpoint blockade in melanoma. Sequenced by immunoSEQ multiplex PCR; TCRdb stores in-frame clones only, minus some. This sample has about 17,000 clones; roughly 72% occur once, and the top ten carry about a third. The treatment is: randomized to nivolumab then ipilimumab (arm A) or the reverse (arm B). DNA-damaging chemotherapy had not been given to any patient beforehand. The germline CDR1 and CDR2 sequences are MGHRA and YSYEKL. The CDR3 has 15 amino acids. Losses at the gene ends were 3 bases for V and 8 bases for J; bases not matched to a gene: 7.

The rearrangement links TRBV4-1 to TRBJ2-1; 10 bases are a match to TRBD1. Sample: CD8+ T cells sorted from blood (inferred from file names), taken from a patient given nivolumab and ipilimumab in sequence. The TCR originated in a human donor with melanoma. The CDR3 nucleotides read TGCGCCAGCAGCCATCGACAGGGGGCGCGTGATGAGCAGTTCTTC. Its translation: CASSHRQGARDEQFF.